What follows describes a single T cell receptor (beta chain). The antigen is not known. This entry belongs to a study of cytomegalovirus exposure and HLA in healthy donors. Points from the study as a whole: Most TCR beta V segments were productive about 87% or about 30% of the time in an earlier analysis. Cytomegalovirus-associated TCR beta chains were listed, numbering approximately 150.

Nobody wrote down the CMV serostatus of this donor. Germline values: CDR1 SGHNT, CDR2 YENEEA. With V trimmed by 6 bases and J by 3 bases, 4 bases remained unmatched. The CDR3 is 14 amino acids. PCR involved 60 Vbeta and 13 Jbeta primers. Sequencing used immunoSEQ multiplex PCR; TCRdb keeps in-frame clones, though not all of them. The sample contains roughly 20,000 clones, under 90% of which appear only once. The clonotype was recovered from a human donor in good health. J is TRBJ2-5 and V is TRBV11-3, with TRBD2 matching over 10 bases. Material for sequencing was PBMCs. CDR3 in amino acids: CASSSGLAEETQYF. As DNA, the CDR3 is TGTGCCAGCAGTTCCGGACTAGCGGAAGAGACCCAGTACTTC.